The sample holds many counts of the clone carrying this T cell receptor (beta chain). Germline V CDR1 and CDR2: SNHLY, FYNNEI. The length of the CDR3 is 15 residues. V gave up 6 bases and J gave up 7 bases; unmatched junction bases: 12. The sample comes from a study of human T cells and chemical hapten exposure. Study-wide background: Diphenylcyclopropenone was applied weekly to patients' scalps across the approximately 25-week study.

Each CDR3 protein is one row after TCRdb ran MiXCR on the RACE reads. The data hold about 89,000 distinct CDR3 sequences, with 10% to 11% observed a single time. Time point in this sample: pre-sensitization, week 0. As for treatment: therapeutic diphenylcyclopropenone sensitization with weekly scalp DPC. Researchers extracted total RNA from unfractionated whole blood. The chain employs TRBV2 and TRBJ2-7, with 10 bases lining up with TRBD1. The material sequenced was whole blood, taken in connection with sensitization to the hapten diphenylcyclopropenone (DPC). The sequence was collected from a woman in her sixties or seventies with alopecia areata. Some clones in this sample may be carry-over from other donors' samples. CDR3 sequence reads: CASSESTGGPREQYF. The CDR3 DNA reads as TGTGCCAGCAGCGAGTCGACAGGGGGCCCTCGGGAGCAGTACTTC.